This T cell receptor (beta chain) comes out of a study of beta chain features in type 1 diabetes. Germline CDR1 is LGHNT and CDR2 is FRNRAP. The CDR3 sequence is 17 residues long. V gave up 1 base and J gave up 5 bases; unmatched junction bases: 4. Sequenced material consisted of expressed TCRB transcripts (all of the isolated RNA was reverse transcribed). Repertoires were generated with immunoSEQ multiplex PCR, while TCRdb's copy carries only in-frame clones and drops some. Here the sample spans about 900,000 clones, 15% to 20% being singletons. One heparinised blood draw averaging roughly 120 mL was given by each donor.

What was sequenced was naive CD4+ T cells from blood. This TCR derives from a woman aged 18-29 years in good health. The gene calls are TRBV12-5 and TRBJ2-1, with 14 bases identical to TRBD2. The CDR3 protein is CASGLGLAGGTNNEQFF. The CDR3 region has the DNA TGTGCTAGTGGTTTGGGACTAGCGGGAGGGACTAACAATGAGCAGTTCTTC.